Shown below are 3 T cell receptor beta chains from a single sample sequenced in a study of CD8 T cells in Susac syndrome. Reverse transcription used about 0.5 to 1 ug RNA and random hexamers. TCRdb fed the immunoSEQ multiplex PCR reads into MiXCR, producing one record per CDR3 protein. The repertoire holds 77,000 or so distinct CDR3 sequences, with over 85% as singletons. The specimen was CD8+ T cells from PBMCs. The source of these receptors is a human donor with multiple sclerosis.

This clonotype appeared once. This rearrangement joins TRBV27 to TRBJ1-1, with D perhaps TRBD1 (5 bases). The CDR3 sequence is 14 residues long. Trimming stripped 8 bases from V and 5 bases from J, with 18 bases between. Germline V gene data show CDR1 as MNHEY and CDR2 as SMNVEV (reference sequence). CDR3 nucleotides: TGTGCCAGCCTTCGCGGGGGATGGGGAACTGAAGCTTTCTTT. As protein: CASLRGGWGTEAFF.

The rearrangement uses TRBV27 and TRBJ1-1; unclear D gene. The CDR3 is 11 amino acids. Germline V gene sequence: CDR1 MNHEY, CDR2 SMNVEV (reference sequence). The V end was cut by 6 bases, the J end by 5 bases, with 7 bases between. The CDR3 is CASRSGTEAFF. Written as DNA, the CDR3 is TGTGCCAGCAGGTCGGGAACTGAAGCTTTCTTT.

The genes are TRBV19 and TRBJ1-1; D not certain. CDR3 length equals 16 residues. Germline CDR1 is LNHDA and CDR2 is SQIVND (reference sequence). Trimming took 5 bases from V and 0 from J, leaving 16 bases between them. The CDR3 protein is CASSPPVRQMNTEAFF. CDR3 coding DNA: TGTGCCAGTAGTCCCCCAGTGCGGCAGATGAACACTGAAGCTTTCTTT.